This TCR beta chain was captured in a study of T cells after yellow fever vaccination. TCRdb processed the 5' RACE reads anew with MiXCR; each CDR3 protein has one entry. The sample includes around 300,000 distinct CDR3 sequences, 3.5% to 5% of them seen just once. This clonotype was seen ten or more times. The CDR3 runs 12 residues. The V and J ends lost 10 bases and 8 bases respectively, with 12 bases between them. Germline CDR1 and CDR2: MNHEY and SVGEGT. Sequencing used PBMCs, obtained 15 days after the yellow fever booster vaccination. The chain joins TRBV6-2 or TRBV6-3 to TRBJ1-6; D ambiguous. The receptor comes from a man between 18 and 35 years old who received the YFV17D yellow fever vaccine. The CDR3: CATRDPDSPLHF. The CDR3 DNA reads TGTGCCACCCGAGACCCCGATTCACCCCTCCACTTT.